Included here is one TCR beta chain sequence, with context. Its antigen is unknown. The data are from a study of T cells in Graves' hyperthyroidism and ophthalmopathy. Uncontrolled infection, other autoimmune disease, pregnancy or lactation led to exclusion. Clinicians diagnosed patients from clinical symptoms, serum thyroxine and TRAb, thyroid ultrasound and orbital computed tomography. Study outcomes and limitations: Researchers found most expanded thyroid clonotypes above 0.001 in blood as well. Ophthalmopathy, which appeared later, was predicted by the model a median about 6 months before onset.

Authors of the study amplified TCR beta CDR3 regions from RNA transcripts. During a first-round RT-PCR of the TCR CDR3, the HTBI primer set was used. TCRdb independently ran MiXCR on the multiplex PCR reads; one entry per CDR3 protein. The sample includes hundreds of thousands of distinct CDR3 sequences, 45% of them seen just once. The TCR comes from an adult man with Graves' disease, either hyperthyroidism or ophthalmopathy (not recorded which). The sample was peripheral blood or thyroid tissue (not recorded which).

The CDR3 protein is CASSLGGQANDGYTF. For the CDR3, the DNA is TGTGCCAGCAGTTTGGGGGGGCAGGCGAACGATGGCTACACCTTC. This chain uses TRBV12-3 or TRBV12-4 with TRBJ1-2, with D tentatively TRBD1 (6 bases). V was shortened by 3 bases and J by 6 bases, with 17 bases between the two germline ends. This CDR3 region has 15 residues.